What follows is one T cell receptor beta chain and its context. Its specificity is not known. These data are taken from a study of molecular identifiers for immune sequencing clone quantification. Naive CD8 T cell sorting was performed on the CD8+CD4-CCR7+CD45RA+ phenotype. MiXCR, run by TCRdb on the PCR reads, gives a single entry per CDR3 protein. The repertoire has over 550,000 distinct CDR3 sequences, about 25% of them found once; the top ten carry roughly 0.83%. Regarding the study as a whole: Should identical TCR molecules share a barcode, the sizes of highly expanded clones could be underestimated.

With 8 bases removed from V and 4 bases from J, the gap between germline ends came to 12 bases. The CDR3 is 12 residues long. What was sequenced was naive CD8+ T cells from blood, with Jurkat cell RNA spiked in. Subset noted: FACS-sorted CD8+CD4-CCR7+CD45RA+ naive T cells. This receptor was identified in a human donor in good health. Some libraries in this study had Jurkat cell RNA spiked in. The rearrangement uses TRBV12-3 or TRBV12-4 and TRBJ2-7, with D possibly TRBD1 on 6 matching bases. The CDR3 loop reads CASVGAPYEQYF. CDR3 DNA sequence: TGTGCCAGCGTGGGGGCGCCTTACGAGCAGTACTTC.